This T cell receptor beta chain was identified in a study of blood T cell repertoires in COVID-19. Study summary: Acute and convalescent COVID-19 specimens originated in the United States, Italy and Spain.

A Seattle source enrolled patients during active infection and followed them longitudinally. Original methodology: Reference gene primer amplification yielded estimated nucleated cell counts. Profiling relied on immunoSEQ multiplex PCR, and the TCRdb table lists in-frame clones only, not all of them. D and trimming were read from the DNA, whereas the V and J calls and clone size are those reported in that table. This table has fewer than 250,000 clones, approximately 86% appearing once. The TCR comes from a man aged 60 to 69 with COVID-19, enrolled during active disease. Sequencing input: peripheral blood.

The CDR3 nucleotides are TGTGCCAGCATGTGGAGGGAGCCCCAGCATTTT. Translated, it gives CASMWREPQHF. The chain recombines TRBV6-5 with TRBJ1-5; no firm D call. CDR3 length equals 11 residues. Deletions cut 7 bases from V and 8 bases from J, with 9 bases between. The germline gives CDR1 MNHEY, CDR2 SVGAGI.